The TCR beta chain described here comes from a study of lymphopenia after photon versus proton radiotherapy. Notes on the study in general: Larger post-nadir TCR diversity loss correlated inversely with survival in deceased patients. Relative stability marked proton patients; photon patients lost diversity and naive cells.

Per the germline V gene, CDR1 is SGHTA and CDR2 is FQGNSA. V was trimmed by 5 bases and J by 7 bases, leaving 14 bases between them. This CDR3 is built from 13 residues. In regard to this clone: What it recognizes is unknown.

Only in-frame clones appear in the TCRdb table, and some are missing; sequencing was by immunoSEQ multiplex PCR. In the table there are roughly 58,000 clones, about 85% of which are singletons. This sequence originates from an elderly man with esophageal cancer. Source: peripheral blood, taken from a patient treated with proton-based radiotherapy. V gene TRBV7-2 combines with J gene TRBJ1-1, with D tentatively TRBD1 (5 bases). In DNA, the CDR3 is TGTGCCAGCAGCCCACAGGTAAAGTTTGAAGCTTTCTTT. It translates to CASSPQVKFEAFF. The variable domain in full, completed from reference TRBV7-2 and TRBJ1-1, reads GAGVSQSPSNKVTEKGKDVELRCDPISGHTALYWYRQSLGQGLEFLIYFQGNSAPDKSGLPSDRFSAERTGGSVSTLTIQRTQQEDSAVYLCASSPQVKFEAFFGQGTRLTVV.